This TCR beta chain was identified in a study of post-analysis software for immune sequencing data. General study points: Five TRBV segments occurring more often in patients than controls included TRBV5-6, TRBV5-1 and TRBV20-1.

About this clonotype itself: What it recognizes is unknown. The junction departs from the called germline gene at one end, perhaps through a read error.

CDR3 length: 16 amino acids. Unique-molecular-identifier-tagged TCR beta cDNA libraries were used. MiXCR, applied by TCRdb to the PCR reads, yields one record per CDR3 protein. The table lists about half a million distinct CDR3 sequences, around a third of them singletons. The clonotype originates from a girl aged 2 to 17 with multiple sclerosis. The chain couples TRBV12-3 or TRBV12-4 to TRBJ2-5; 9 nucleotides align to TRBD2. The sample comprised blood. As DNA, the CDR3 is TGTGCCGGCAGCAACCAAGTCCGACTAGCGGAAGAGACCCAGTACTTC. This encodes CAGSNQVRLAEETQYF.